This T cell receptor beta chain emerged from a study of CD8 T cells in Susac syndrome. Sequencing of TCR beta, carried out with a high-throughput approach, was applied to CD8+ and CD4+ T cells from the blood. Random hexamers were used to reverse transcribe the RNA input (about 0.5 to 1 ug). The method of amplification for TCR beta CDR3 was immunoSEQ multiplex PCR, covering 54 Vbeta and 13 Jbeta. Each CDR3 protein is one row after TCRdb ran MiXCR on the immunoSEQ multiplex PCR reads. The repertoire consists of about 250,000 distinct CDR3 sequences, with about 93% occurring once and the leading ten covering about 0.071%. The CDR3 length is 14 residues. Looked up from germline, CDR1 is LNHDA and CDR2 is SQIVND (reference sequence). Trimming at V came to 5 bases and at J to 7 bases, leaving 8 bases not matched to a gene.

The chain uses TRBV19 and TRBJ1-5; 7 nucleotides align to TRBD1. The sample was CD4+ T cells from PBMCs. The clonotype comes from a human donor with multiple sclerosis. The CDR3: CASSSTGIGQPQHF. CDR3 nucleotides: TGTGCCAGTAGTTCGACAGGGATAGGCCAGCCCCAGCATTTT.